The T cell receptor beta chain described here comes from a study of patients and donors after allogeneic stem cell transplantation. TCRdb analysed the RT-PCR reads with MiXCR anew, one entry per CDR3 protein. The sample includes approximately 140,000 distinct CDR3 sequences, about a third seen only once; the top ten take about 50%. Trimming cost V 5 bases and J 3 bases; bases outside gene matches: 8. This CDR3 region has 16 residues. Germline V gene sequence: CDR1 SEHNR, CDR2 FQNEAQ (reference sequence). This TCR was recovered from a human donor who was either an allogeneic HSCT recipient or a stem cell or donor lymphocyte infusion donor (not recorded which). It is not recorded whose cells these are; they may come from a transplant donor. Sequences were obtained from blood, either unsorted or a sorted T cell fraction (not recorded which). V gene TRBV7-9 combines with J gene TRBJ2-5; 11 bases fit TRBD1. CDR3 in DNA: TGTGCCAGCAGCCGCACGAGGACAGGGGGCGAAGAGACCCAGTACTTC. Its protein product is CASSRTRTGGEETQYF.